This passage covers 3 T cell receptor beta chains from one sample sequenced in a study of blood T cell repertoires in COVID-19. The data were produced by immunoSEQ multiplex PCR, yet TCRdb's version contains in-frame clones alone and is incomplete. The repertoire holds 390,000 or so clones, with 90% as singletons. What was sequenced was peripheral blood. The receptors here all came from a young man with active or convalescent COVID-19.

This clone was detected a few times. The chain recombines TRBV28 with TRBJ2-7, with 9 bases matching TRBD1. This CDR3 spans 15 amino acids. CDR1 and CDR2 (germline): MDHEN, SYDVKM. V trimming: 4 bases; J trimming: 5 bases; junction bases outside the gene matches: 9. CDR3 nucleotides: TGTGCCAGCAGTTCTCACAGGGGGCGAGTCGACGAGCAGTACTTC. As protein: CASSSHRGRVDEQYF.

This chain uses TRBV10-3 with TRBJ1-2; weak D call: TRBD1 (5 bases). The germline V gene encodes CDR1 ENHRY and CDR2 SYGVKD. Trimming shortened V by 8 bases and J by 3 bases, and 16 bases separated the two germline ends. This CDR3 comprises 14 residues. In nucleotides, the CDR3 is TGTGCCATCCCCAAGGAGGGGATGGACTATGGCTACACCTTC. It encodes CAIPKEGMDYGYTF.

The genes are TRBV13 and TRBJ1-2; possibly TRBD1 for D (6 bases). Germline assignment: CDR1 PRHDT and CDR2 FYEKMQ (reference sequence). This CDR3 has 14 residues. The V end was cut by 4 bases, the J end by 6 bases, with 15 bases between. The CDR3, as DNA: TGTGCCAGCAGCTCAACAGGGAGTGGGCATGGCTACACCTTC. Translated, it gives CASSSTGSGHGYTF.